This T cell receptor (beta chain) was observed in a study of shared clonotypes between healthy human individuals. General study findings and limits: Naive CD4 clonotypes were shared across several donors at around 5.4%. Naive subsets generally had larger estimated richness than memory subsets.

As for this clone: Its cognate antigen is unknown.

Clones were read by immunoSEQ multiplex PCR, and TCRdb kept only the in-frame ones, dropping some. Among around 2.1 million clones listed, about 93% were seen once. Positively selected for CCR7, the CD45RO-negative cells used as naive CD8 cells excluded terminally differentiated effector memory CD45RA+ cells. Donors were healthy HIV-negative adults without recently reported acute infections or vaccinations. The CDR3 contains 13 residues. V gave up 5 bases and J gave up 2 bases, with 9 bases separating them. The germline CDR1 and CDR2 sequences are MNHNY and SVGAGI (reference sequence). The chain has TRBV6-6 and TRBJ1-1; the D gene is possibly TRBD1 (5 bases). The sequence was obtained from a man between 18 and 29 years old in good health. Some clones in this sample may be carry-over from other donors' samples. Specimen: naive CD8+ T cells from PBMCs. The CDR3 DNA follows: TGTGCCAGCAGTCAGACAGTTAACACTGAAGCTTTCTTT. Its translation is CASSQTVNTEAFF.